This T cell receptor beta chain was captured in a study of Graves' ophthalmopathy and Graves' hyperthyroidism. CDR3 length: 12 amino acids. Germline loops: CDR1 SQVTM, CDR2 ANQGSEA. This clonotype was counted between two and nine times. The sequenced template was RNA, covering the TCR beta CDR3 region. HTBI primers served in a first-round RT-PCR, which a second-round multiplex PCR followed. From the multiplex PCR reads, TCRdb called clonotypes with MiXCR, one entry per CDR3 protein. Of approximately 1.2 million distinct CDR3 sequences in the sample, 35% to 40% were seen once. The sequencing sample was made of peripheral blood or thyroid tissue (not recorded which). The sequence derives from an adult man with Graves' hyperthyroidism. The V and J genes are TRBV29-1 and TRBJ1-1; D uncertain. The CDR3 is CTLPGVNTEAFF. CDR3 nucleotide sequence: TGCACGTTACCCGGGGTCAACACTGAAGCTTTCTTT.